Below are 25 T cell receptor beta chains sequenced from a single sample in a study of T cells in Graves' hyperthyroidism and ophthalmopathy. RNA transcripts were the template for amplifying TCR beta CDR3 regions. In the first-round RT-PCR of the TCR CDR3, the HTBI primer set was used. TCRdb ran MiXCR on the multiplex PCR reads and lists one entry per CDR3 protein. This table has hundreds of thousands of distinct CDR3 sequences, around a sixth appearing once. The material sequenced was blood. These receptors originate from a young woman with Graves' hyperthyroidism.

Of note for this clonotype: Since a much larger clone is just one base distant, this may be a read error. The chain has TRBV10-3 and TRBJ1-1; perhaps TRBD1 as D (6 bases). Germline lookup yields CDR1 ENHRY and CDR2 SYGVKD. The CDR3 spans 16 residues. CDR3 in amino acids: CAISAKTGPMNTEVFF. In DNA form, the CDR3 reads TGTGCCATCAGTGCCAAGACAGGTCCCATGAACACTGAAGTTTTCTTT.

The chain is built from TRBV2 and TRBJ2-7, with a weak D call TRBD2 (6 bases). Trimming took 2 bases from V and 1 from J, leaving 18 bases between them. The CDR3 spans 17 residues. Per germline, CDR1 SNHLY and CDR2 FYNNEI. In DNA, the CDR3 is TGTGCCAGCAGTGAAAGGCCCTTCCGGGAGAAATCCTACGAGCAGTACTTC. This gives the protein CASSERPFREKSYEQYF.

The rearrangement joins TRBV11-1 to TRBJ2-1, with TRBD2 as a possible D gene (6 bases). Germline V gene sequence: CDR1 SGHAT, CDR2 FQDESV (reference sequence). CDR3 size: 14 residues. Trimming took 3 bases from V and 9 from J, leaving 15 bases between them. CDR3 sequence (DNA): TGTGCCAGCAGCTTCAGGCGGGAAGTGATTGAGCAGTTCTTC. Amino acid sequence: CASSFRREVIEQFF. The whole variable domain, remainder taken from reference TRBV11-1 and TRBJ2-1, is EAEVAQSPRYKITEKSQAVAFWCDPISGHATLYWYRQILGQGPELLVQFQDESVVDDSQLPKDRFSAERLKGVDSTLKIQPAELGDSAMYLCASSFRREVIEQFFGPGTRLTVL.

This clonotype appeared a few times. The chain couples TRBV3-1 to TRBJ1-3; TRBD1 matches 11 bases. CDR1 LGHDT and CDR2 YNNKEL come from the germline V gene (reference sequence). The CDR3 contains 15 residues. Germline trimming cut 4 bases from V and 8 bases from J; bases unmatched to any gene: 7. The CDR3 sequence is CASSPRTGGKDTIYF. In DNA form, the CDR3 reads TGTGCCAGCAGCCCCCGGACAGGGGGCAAGGACACCATATATTTT.

This clonotype has a handful of counts. CDR3 protein: CSAPGPAGTIYF. DNA of the CDR3: TGCAGCGCCCCGGGACCGGCAGGCACCATATATTTT. The chain recombines TRBV29-1 with TRBJ1-3; TRBD1 is a possible D gene (5 bases). This CDR3 is built from 12 residues. Germline V gives CDR1 SQVTM, CDR2 ANQGSEA. The germline V and J ends were trimmed by 7 bases and 9 bases, with 16 bases remaining between them.

This clonotype was found many times. The chain carries TRBV20-1 and TRBJ1-1, with D tentatively TRBD1 (5 bases). Trimming took off 5 bases at V and 5 bases at J, with 18 bases between the two ends. From germline, CDR1 is DFQATT and CDR2 SNEGSKA (reference sequence). The CDR3 totals 14 residues. CDR3 loop: CSARFGGSATEAFF. The CDR3, as DNA: TGCAGTGCTCGGTTTGGGGGGTCCGCTACTGAAGCTTTCTTT.

At least ten counts were recorded for this clonotype. J is TRBJ2-2 and V is TRBV3-1; perhaps D is TRBD1 or TRBD2 (5 bases each). CDR1 and CDR2 from the germline V gene are LGHDT and YNNKEL (reference sequence). Trimming removed 0 bases from V and 5 bases from J, with 10 bases in between. This CDR3 comprises 15 residues. The chain's CDR3 is CASSQDSWGTGELFF. The CDR3 bases are TGTGCCAGCAGCCAAGATTCTTGGGGGACCGGGGAGCTGTTTTTT.

This clonotype occurred many times. V and J are TRBV2 and TRBJ2-7; TRBD1 matches at 9 bases. The germline CDR1 and CDR2 sequences are SNHLY and FYNNEI. V lost 3 bases, J lost 4 bases, and 10 bases stayed unmatched. This CDR3 comprises 16 residues. CDR3 nucleotides: TGTGCCAGCAGTGAGGGGGGACAGGGCGTTTATTACGAGCAGTACTTC. Translation gives CASSEGGQGVYYEQYF.

This clonotype has only one observation. The rearrangement uses TRBV6-1 and TRBJ2-2; D is perhaps TRBD1 (5 bases). CDR3 length: 17 amino acids. Between the trimmed V and J ends, which lost 6 bases and 0 bases, there was a span of 17 bases. In germline, CDR1 is MNHNS, CDR2 SASEGT. The CDR3 loop is CASRPDRDPTNTGELFF. Here the CDR3 DNA reads TGTGCCAGCAGACCCGACAGAGATCCTACGAACACCGGGGAGCTGTTTTTT.

This clonotype was recorded many times. This chain uses TRBV28 with TRBJ2-6, with D maybe TRBD1 (6 bases). Looked up from germline, CDR1 is MDHEN and CDR2 is SYDVKM. The CDR3 is made up of 15 amino acids. The germline V and J ends were trimmed by 6 bases and 0 bases, with 9 bases remaining between them. DNA for the CDR3: TGTGCCAGCAGGTTACAGGGCTCTGGGGCCAACGTCCTGACTTTC. It is translated as CASRLQGSGANVLTF. Drawing the rest from reference TRBV28 and TRBJ2-6, the complete variable domain is DVKVTQSSRYLVKRTGEKVFLECVQDMDHENMFWYRQDPGLGLRLIYFSYDVKMKEKGDIPEGYSVSREKKERFSLILESASTNQTSMYLCASRLQGSGANVLTFGAGSRLTVL.

V and J are TRBV20-1 and TRBJ2-1; TRBD2 is a possible D gene (7 bases). The CDR3 extends over 13 amino acids. Trimming left V 7 bases short and J 8 bases short, with 18 bases between. Germline values: CDR1 DFQATT, CDR2 SNEGSKA (reference sequence). CDR3 DNA: TGCAGTGTCCAACCCAGGGGACTACATGAGCAGTTCTTC. Protein: CSVQPRGLHEQFF.

Regarding this clonotype: A much larger clone differs by one base, so this may be a read error. The gene calls are TRBV2 and TRBJ2-7; 9 nucleotides agree with TRBD1. Germline loops: CDR1 SNHLY, CDR2 FYNNEI. The CDR3 has 14 residues. The V gene end was trimmed by 7 bases and the J gene end by 9 bases; junction bases not matched to a gene: 13. The CDR3 region is CASTGDRVATRQYF. CDR3 nucleotide sequence: TGTGCCAGCACTGGGGACAGGGTGGCAACCCGGCAGTACTTC.

This clonotype was recorded at least ten times. The rearrangement links TRBV9 to TRBJ2-7, with TRBD1 as a possible D gene (6 bases). The germline V gene encodes CDR1 SGDLS and CDR2 YYNGEE. The V end was cut by 4 bases, the J end by 6 bases, with 11 bases between. CDR3 size: 12 residues. The DNA for the CDR3 is TGTGCCAGCAGCCAAGTAGGGGGCGAGCAGTACTTC. It is translated as CASSQVGGEQYF.

This chain connects TRBV4-1 to TRBJ1-1; the D is unclear. Germline CDR1 MGHRA, CDR2 YSYEKL. The CDR3 extends over 16 amino acids. V lost 4 bases, J lost 0 bases, and 15 bases lay in between. DNA of the CDR3: TGCGCCAGCAGCCGGACTTTGGGGAGCTTGAACACTGAAGCTTTCTTT. The encoded protein is CASSRTLGSLNTEAFF.

This clonotype has ten or more counts. The chain couples TRBV27 to TRBJ2-1, with 13 bases identical to TRBD2. Germline values: CDR1 MNHEY, CDR2 SMNVEV (reference sequence). V shed 3 bases and J 7 bases; nucleotides not matched to a gene: 6. The CDR3 is 16 amino acids. CDR3 protein: CASSFLTSGRTNEQFF. CDR3 nucleotides: TGTGCCAGCAGTTTTTTGACTAGCGGGAGGACAAATGAGCAGTTCTTC.

This clonotype has at least ten counts. J is TRBJ1-5 and V is TRBV20-1; D might be TRBD1 (6 bases). CDR1 is DFQATT, CDR2 SNEGSKA, per germline (reference sequence). The CDR3 is 13 amino acids. V was pared by 4 bases and J by 3 bases, with 10 bases between. The chain's CDR3 is CSAKQGINQPQHF. DNA of the CDR3: TGCAGTGCTAAACAGGGCATCAATCAGCCCCAGCATTTT.

This clonotype was picked up many times. The chain joins TRBV7-3 to TRBJ2-2; no reliable D call. Looked up from germline, CDR1 is SGHTA and CDR2 is FQGTGA. Trimming took 6 bases from V and 4 from J, leaving 18 bases between them. The CDR3 runs to 16 residues. The CDR3 region is CASSKGRIESTGELFF. The CDR3 bases are TGTGCCAGCAGTAAAGGCCGGATTGAGAGCACCGGGGAGCTGTTTTTT. The whole variable domain, remainder taken from reference TRBV7-3 and TRBJ2-2, is GAGVSQTPSNKVTEKGKYVELRCDPISGHTALYWYRQSLGQGPEFLIYFQGTGAADDSGLPNDRFFAVRPEGSVSTLKIQRTERGDSAVYLCASSKGRIESTGELFFGEGSRLTVL.

The chain employs TRBV12-3 or TRBV12-4 and TRBJ1-1; no firm D call. The CDR3 covers 16 residues. Trimming took off 5 bases at V and 3 bases at J, with 19 bases between the two ends. In DNA, the CDR3 is TGTGCCAGCAGTCCCTTAATGGACGGTGTTGACACTGAAGCTTTCTTT. This sequence encodes CASSPLMDGVDTEAFF.

The V call is TRBV12-3 or TRBV12-4, the J call TRBJ1-6, with 8 positions matching TRBD1. The V gene end was trimmed by 6 bases and the J gene end by 2 bases; junction bases not matched to a gene: 3. The CDR3 runs to 15 residues. The CDR3 spells CASRTDRAYNSPLHF. DNA for the CDR3: TGTGCCAGCAGAACGGACAGGGCCTATAATTCACCCCTCCACTTT.

This clonotype occurred a few times. This sequence joins TRBV14 and TRBJ2-3, with D possibly matching TRBD2 (6 bases). The V and J ends lost 1 base and 10 bases respectively, with 12 bases between them. This CDR3 is 13 amino acids long. Germline assignment: CDR1 SGHDN and CDR2 FVKESK. CDR3 nucleotides: TGTGCCAGCAGCCAAGTTTCGGGAGCGGCGCAGTATTTT. Protein sequence: CASSQVSGAAQYF.

This clonotype was counted ten times or more. The rearrangement links TRBV7-2 to TRBJ2-2; weak D call: TRBD2 (6 bases). With 2 bases removed from V and 0 bases from J, the gap between germline ends came to 16 bases. CDR1 is SGHTA and CDR2 is FQGNSA in the germline V gene. The CDR3 loop spans 18 amino acids. The CDR3 here is CASSLIGQGGTNTGELFF. The CDR3 DNA reads TGTGCCAGCAGCTTAATCGGCCAGGGAGGAACGAACACCGGGGAGCTGTTTTTT.

This clonotype occurred many times. J is TRBJ2-3 and V is TRBV28; no firm D call. Germline CDR1 reads MDHEN; CDR2 reads SYDVKM. The CDR3 extends over 15 amino acids. Trimming took 5 bases from V and 1 from J, leaving 13 bases between them. The CDR3 here is CASSLILRGTDTQYF. The DNA of the CDR3 is TGTGCCAGCAGTCTCATCCTAAGGGGCACAGATACGCAGTATTTT. Full variable domain (remainder filled in from reference TRBV28 and TRBJ2-3): DVKVTQSSRYLVKRTGEKVFLECVQDMDHENMFWYRQDPGLGLRLIYFSYDVKMKEKGDIPEGYSVSREKKERFSLILESASTNQTSMYLCASSLILRGTDTQYFGPGTRLTVL.

This clonotype came up once. The chain links TRBV29-1 to TRBJ2-7, with 10 bases that match TRBD2. Germline V gene lookup returns CDR1 SQVTM and CDR2 ANQGSEA. The CDR3 totals 14 residues. V was pared by 3 bases and J by 7 bases, with 9 bases of the junction left unmatched. CDR3 sequence: CSVEPLAGVREQYF. CDR3 in DNA: TGCAGCGTTGAGCCCCTAGCGGGAGTCAGGGAGCAGTACTTC.

This sequence joins TRBV28 and TRBJ1-2; unclear D gene. This CDR3 is built from 13 residues. V was shortened by 7 bases and J by 5 bases, with 14 bases between the two germline ends. Germline V CDR1 and CDR2: MDHEN, SYDVKM. The CDR3 loop reads CASNNRGEYGYTF. The CDR3, as DNA: TGTGCCAGCAATAATAGAGGAGAATATGGCTACACCTTC.

This clonotype was recorded at least ten times. The chain combines TRBV12-3 or TRBV12-4 with TRBJ1-1; no firm D call. Trimming took off 4 bases at V and 4 bases at J, with 13 bases between the two ends. There are 14 residues in the CDR3. DNA of the CDR3: TGTGCCAGCAGTTCCGACTGGGAACCCACTGAAGCTTTCTTT. It codes for CASSSDWEPTEAFF.